The T cell receptor (beta chain) described here comes from a study of T cells after yellow fever vaccination. This clonotype was counted only a few times. Its antigen is not known. A junction boundary mismatches the germline segment, possibly from a read error. In TCRdb, the 5' RACE reads were re-called with MiXCR into one record per CDR3 protein. The table includes fewer than 150,000 distinct CDR3 sequences, more than 6% detected once. Study-level findings and limits: Contaminating bulk clonotypes could be abundant in FACS-sorted repertoires. Clonotypes shared by both compartments, CD4 and CD8, made up a small share.

This sample comprised CD4+ T cells sorted from PBMCs, obtained 5 days after the yellow fever booster vaccination. This TCR was sampled from a man aged 30 to 45 who received the YFV17D yellow fever vaccine.

In DNA, the CDR3 is TGTGCCTGCAGCCAAGAGCGCGGGAGGGCCGGGGTTGAGCAGTTCTTC. It specifies CACSQERGRAGVEQFF. The chain has TRBV3-1 and TRBJ2-1; 9 bases agree with TRBD2. The CDR3 loop spans 16 amino acids. Germline CDR1 is LGHDT and CDR2 is YNNKEL (reference sequence).